One and the same sample provided the 2 T cell receptor beta chains below, sequenced in a study of blood T cell repertoires in COVID-19 (dated by TCRdb to 2020 to 2021). Libraries were built with the immunoSEQ multiplex PCR assay. The immuneACCESS repertoire file appears here via TCRdb, limited to in-frame rearrangements. These files lack a portion of the clones; in checked studies, under half of the deficit traces to unresolved V genes, and the cause of the others is not known. The sample table records some 250,000 clones; 89% of these occur just once. Less than 4% of the sample comes from the top ten. Sequences were obtained from PBMCs or T cells enriched from blood (not recorded which). Receptors were obtained from a woman in her 30s with acute COVID-19.

V gene TRBV4-1 combines with J gene TRBJ1-6; no firm D call. The CDR3 loop spans 13 amino acids. The V end was cut by 2 bases, the J end by 10 bases, with 9 bases between. The V gene's germline CDR1 is MGHRA and CDR2 YSYEKL. This chain's CDR3 is CASSQYAESPLHF. The DNA of the CDR3 is TGCGCCAGCAGCCAATACGCGGAGTCACCCCTCCACTTT.

The chain recombines TRBV7-9 with TRBJ2-1; D may be TRBD2 (6 bases). Germline V CDR1 and CDR2: SEHNR, FQNEAQ (reference sequence). This CDR3 region has 16 residues. The germline V and J ends were trimmed by 2 bases and 6 bases, with 17 bases remaining between them. The CDR3 here is CASSLSAGGLPNEQFF. Written as DNA, the CDR3 is TGTGCCAGCAGCTTATCCGCCGGGGGTCTACCCAATGAGCAGTTCTTC.